The rows below give T cell receptor beta chains drawn from one sample of a study of beta chain features in type 1 diabetes. Sequencing was performed with immunoSEQ multiplex PCR; in TCRdb, only in-frame clones are kept and a portion is missing. The repertoire consists of 300,000 to 350,000 clones, with around 8.5% occurring once and the leading ten covering 1%. Specimen: central memory CD4+ T cells from blood. The origin of the receptors is a man aged 30 to 45 with type 1 diabetes. Each CDR3 is given with its conserved first and last residue. A D gene is named only where the DNA matches it firmly. Size is omitted from some rows. Given values are once, few, many or a class for expanded clones.

clone size	V gene	D gene	J gene	CDR3 DNA	CDR3 protein
NA	TRBV23-1	NA	TRBJ2-5	TGCGCCAGCGTGCCCCAGTACCAAGAGACCCAGTACTTC	CASVPQYQETQYF
NA	TRBV6-5	TRBD1	TRBJ1-1	TGTGCCAGCAGGAGGGGGCAGAGAAACACTGAAGCTTTCTTT	CASRRGQRNTEAFF
few	TRBV27	NA	TRBJ2-3	TGTGCCAGCAGTTTTCCAGGCACAGATACGCAGTATTTT	CASSFPGTDTQYF
few	TRBV28	NA	TRBJ1-2	TGTGCCAGCAGTCACAGGGAGGAAGATAGCTACACCTTC	CASSHREEDSYTF
NA	TRBV25-1	NA	TRBJ1-2	TGTGCCAGCAGTGATTATAACTATGGCTACACCTTC	CASSDYNYGYTF
NA	TRBV6-1	NA	TRBJ2-5	TGTGCCAGCAGTGGGGGGGGCGGAGAGACCCAGTACTTC	CASSGGGGETQYF
few	TRBV29-1	TRBD2	TRBJ2-1	TGCAGCGTTCCTCCGGGGCTAGCGGTGGGAAATGAGCAGTTCTTC	CSVPPGLAVGNEQFF
NA	TRBV2	NA	TRBJ2-5	TGTGCCAGCAGTCCACGGACATTCGGAGAGACCCAGTACTTC	CASSPRTFGETQYF
many	TRBV7-2	TRBD2	TRBJ2-5	TGTGCCAGCAGCCCGACTAGCGGGGCCTGGGAGACCCAGTACTTC	CASSPTSGAWETQYF
NA	TRBV9	NA	TRBJ2-5	TGTGCCAGCAGCCCCGAGGGTCTTCCTCAAGAGACCCAGTACTTC	CASSPEGLPQETQYF
NA	TRBV11-2	TRBD1	TRBJ2-7	TGTGCCAGCAGATTTACAGGGGGCTACGAGCAGTACTTC	CASRFTGGYEQYF
few	TRBV5-1	TRBD2	TRBJ2-1	TGCGCCAGCTATCGGGGGGAGGCCTACAATGAGCAGTTCTTC	CASYRGEAYNEQFF
few	TRBV29-1	NA	TRBJ1-1	TGCAGCGTTGAACCGGGACGGGAAAACACTGAAGCTTTCTTT	CSVEPGRENTEAFF
NA	TRBV5-6	TRBD1	TRBJ2-3	TGTGCCAGCAGTTTCGACAGGGCCACAGATACGCAGTATTTT	CASSFDRATDTQYF
many	TRBV28	NA	TRBJ2-6	TGTGCCAGCAACCTCTCTGGGGCCAACGTCCTGACTTTC	CASNLSGANVLTF
NA	TRBV5-4	NA	TRBJ2-1	TGTGCCAGCAGCTCGGCCCTCAGGGGTGAGTGGGGTGAGCAGTTCTTC	CASSSALRGEWGEQFF
few	TRBV4-1	NA	TRBJ2-5	TGCGCCAGCAGCCAAGATGGCGGGGGCGGGATGGAGACCCAGTACTTC	CASSQDGGGGMETQYF
many	TRBV5-4	NA	TRBJ1-4	TGTGCCAGCAGCTTGTCTACAGTTCCCGAAAAACTGTTTTTT	CASSLSTVPEKLFF
few	TRBV4-1	TRBD2	TRBJ2-2	TGCGCCAGCAGCCTATGGACTAGCGGGGGCACCGGGGAGCTGTTTTTT	CASSLWTSGGTGELFF
NA	TRBV7-9	TRBD1	TRBJ2-1	TGTGCCAGCAGATCAATCCGGACAGGGGACAATGAGCAGTTCTTC	CASRSIRTGDNEQFF
NA	TRBV5-6	NA	TRBJ1-6	TGTGCCAGCAGCTTACAGACCCTCTATAATTCACCCCTCCACTTT	CASSLQTLYNSPLHF
many	TRBV28	TRBD1	TRBJ2-7	TGTGCCAGCCTTGGAACAGGGGGTTTCTACGAGCAGTACTTC	CASLGTGGFYEQYF
NA	TRBV7-9	TRBD2	TRBJ2-3	TGTGCCAGCCGGGCTAGCGGGGTAGGGCCAGATACGCAGTATTTT	CASRASGVGPDTQYF
few	TRBV10-3	TRBD1	TRBJ1-1	TGTGCCATCAGTGAGTCGACAGGGATGGGCACTGAAGCTTTCTTT	CAISESTGMGTEAFF
few	TRBV5-6	NA	TRBJ2-3	TGTGCCAGCAGCGTCACAACAGATACGCAGTATTTT	CASSVTTDTQYF
few	TRBV2	TRBD2	TRBJ2-6	TGTGCCAGCAGGGAAAGCGGGGCTGGGGCCAACGTCCTGACTTTC	CASRESGAGANVLTF
few	TRBV7-2	NA	TRBJ2-6	TGTGCCAGCAGCTCGGACGGAGTAAGGTCTGGGGCCAACGTCCTGACTTTC	CASSSDGVRSGANVLTF
NA	TRBV5-1	NA	TRBJ1-2	TGCGCCAGCAGCTTGGTCGGGGCCTATGGCTACACCTTC	CASSLVGAYGYTF
NA	TRBV30	NA	TRBJ1-2	TGTGCCTGGAGTCTACAGGTTGGCTATGGCTACACCTTC	CAWSLQVGYGYTF
NA	TRBV5-6	NA	TRBJ2-3	TGTGCCAGCAGCTTATCCTACGCAGATACGCAGTATTTT	CASSLSYADTQYF
NA	TRBV19	TRBD1	TRBJ2-7	TGTGCCAGTAGTATCCCAGGGGGCGAGCGGTACGAGCAGTACTTC	CASSIPGGERYEQYF
NA	TRBV25-1	NA	TRBJ1-4	TGTGCCAGCAGTGAAAGGGGGGAAAAACTGTTTTTT	CASSERGEKLFF
few	TRBV7-2	NA	TRBJ1-3	TGTGCCAGCAGCTTAGCGCGCGGCGGGGGAAACACCATATATTTT	CASSLARGGGNTIYF
NA	TRBV2	NA	TRBJ2-5	TGTGCCAGCAGTGCCCTCGGATCTAGAGAAGGAGAGACCCAGTACTTC	CASSALGSREGETQYF
NA	TRBV30	NA	TRBJ2-5	TGTGCCTGGAGTGTAGGTAACAGGGCGGGCGAGACCCAGTACTTC	CAWSVGNRAGETQYF
NA	TRBV6-5	TRBD2	TRBJ2-5	TGTGCCAGCAGTTTGACTAGCGGGGGGGTCAAGACCCAGTACTTC	CASSLTSGGVKTQYF
few	TRBV5-1	NA	TRBJ2-3	TGCGCCAGCAGCGTCGGAGGGGGAGATACGCAGTATTTT	CASSVGGGDTQYF
NA	TRBV25-1	TRBD1	TRBJ1-1	TGTGCCAGCATGCGTATCGGGACAGCGAACACTGAAGCTTTCTTT	CASMRIGTANTEAFF
few	TRBV13	NA	TRBJ2-1	TGTGCCAGCAGCTTCCAGCCCCTAACCAGCTCCTACAATGAGCAGTTCTTC	CASSFQPLTSSYNEQFF
few	TRBV2	TRBD1	TRBJ2-6	TGTGCCAGCAGTTTAATGGGACAGTACCATCAATCTGGGGCCAACGTCCTGACTTTC	CASSLMGQYHQSGANVLTF
few	TRBV18	NA	TRBJ1-5	TGTGCCAGCTCACGGGACCTCACGGGCAATCAGCCCCAGCATTTT	CASSRDLTGNQPQHF
NA	TRBV6-5	NA	TRBJ1-3	TGTGCCAGCAGTTACTCGACCGGGTCTGGAAACACCATATATTTT	CASSYSTGSGNTIYF
few	TRBV2	TRBD2	TRBJ2-7	TGTGCCAGCAGTGAGGGACTAGCGGGGGACAGCTACGAGCAGTACTTC	CASSEGLAGDSYEQYF
NA	TRBV4-3	NA	TRBJ1-3	TGCGCCAGCAGCCAAGACAGGATGGGGGGAAACACCATATATTTT	CASSQDRMGGNTIYF
NA	TRBV18	NA	TRBJ2-7	TGTGCCAGCTCACCGAGACTCTACGAGCAGTACTTC	CASSPRLYEQYF
NA	TRBV21-1	NA	TRBJ2-7	TGTGCCAGCAGCAAAGCAAGCGGTTGCGGCTACGAGCAGTACTTC	CASSKASGCGYEQYF